These T cell receptor beta chains were read from a single sample in a study of cytomegalovirus exposure and HLA in healthy donors. Assay: immunoSEQ multiplex PCR; the TCRdb copy retains only in-frame clones and omits some. The sample lists 35,000 or so clones, roughly 79% occurring once. The sequencing input was PBMCs. The source of these receptors is a woman aged 40-49 years in good health and CMV-seronegative. Both conserved end residues are part of each CDR3. Fields, in order: CDR3 DNA, CDR3 protein, J gene, V gene, D gene, clone size. D genes are given only for firm matches. The size field is filled for only some rows; it gives once, few, many or a size class.

CDR3 DNA: TGTGCCAGCAGTGAAGAGAACAGGGGCAATCAGCCCCAGCATTTT; CDR3 protein: CASSEENRGNQPQHF; J gene: TRBJ1-5; V gene: TRBV6-1; D gene: .; clone size: .
CDR3 DNA: TGTGCCAGCAACCGACTAGCGGGGCGTAATGAGCAGTTCTTC; CDR3 protein: CASNRLAGRNEQFF; J gene: TRBJ2-1; V gene: TRBV7-2; D gene: TRBD2; clone size: .
CDR3 DNA: TGCAGCGTTGCCCCCGGTTGGGGCATGAACACTGAAGCTTTCTTT; CDR3 protein: CSVAPGWGMNTEAFF; J gene: TRBJ1-1; V gene: TRBV29-1; D gene: .; clone size: .
CDR3 DNA: TGTGCCAGCACTGATGTAGCGGGGGCCAACGTCCTGACTTTC; CDR3 protein: CASTDVAGANVLTF; J gene: TRBJ2-6; V gene: TRBV6-5; D gene: .; clone size: .
CDR3 DNA: TGTGCCAGCACCCGCCAAGGCGGCGGTAATTCACCCCTCCACTTT; CDR3 protein: CASTRQGGGNSPLHF; J gene: TRBJ1-6; V gene: TRBV7-2; D gene: .; clone size: .
CDR3 DNA: TGTGCCACCAGCAGAGATCTGACTAGCGGGGGGATTGATACGCAGTATTTT; CDR3 protein: CATSRDLTSGGIDTQYF; J gene: TRBJ2-3; V gene: TRBV15; D gene: TRBD2; clone size: .
CDR3 DNA: TGTGCCAGCAGTTTTTCGGGACAGGGGAATTCACCCCTCCACTTT; CDR3 protein: CASSFSGQGNSPLHF; J gene: TRBJ1-6; V gene: TRBV28; D gene: TRBD1; clone size: .
CDR3 DNA: TGCAGCGTTGTATTCGCGGGGGGTTCCACAGATACGCAGTATTTT; CDR3 protein: CSVVFAGGSTDTQYF; J gene: TRBJ2-3; V gene: TRBV29-1; D gene: TRBD2; clone size: .
CDR3 DNA: TGTGCCAGCAGCCAAGTTCAGGGGAATGAAAAACTGTTTTTT; CDR3 protein: CASSQVQGNEKLFF; J gene: TRBJ1-4; V gene: TRBV4-2; D gene: .; clone size: .
CDR3 DNA: TGTGCCAGCAGTCACCCCCTGGGAGGGTCTTATGGCTACACCTTC; CDR3 protein: CASSHPLGGSYGYTF; J gene: TRBJ1-2; V gene: TRBV5-5; D gene: .; clone size: few
CDR3 DNA: TGTGCCAGCAGCGTTGCGGGGGGCTTGAACACCGGGGAGCTGTTTTTT; CDR3 protein: CASSVAGGLNTGELFF; J gene: TRBJ2-2; V gene: TRBV9; D gene: TRBD2; clone size: .
CDR3 DNA: TGTGCCATCAGTGTCCAGGATAACTATGGCTACACCTTC; CDR3 protein: CAISVQDNYGYTF; J gene: TRBJ1-2; V gene: TRBV10-3; D gene: .; clone size: .
CDR3 DNA: TGTGCCAGCAGTTTTCGTCAGCCCCAGCATTTT; CDR3 protein: CASSFRQPQHF; J gene: TRBJ1-5; V gene: TRBV28; D gene: .; clone size: .
CDR3 DNA: TGTGCCAGCAGCGCGCAGACTGGCACAGATACGCAGTATTTT; CDR3 protein: CASSAQTGTDTQYF; J gene: TRBJ2-3; V gene: TRBV9; D gene: .; clone size: .
CDR3 DNA: TGTGCCAGCAGCCCTTTACCGGGACAGGGGGCCTACGAGCAGTACTTC; CDR3 protein: CASSPLPGQGAYEQYF; J gene: TRBJ2-7; V gene: TRBV11-2; D gene: TRBD1; clone size: .
CDR3 DNA: TGTGCCAGCAGCTTATCCGAGGGATACCCGGACAATGAGCAGTTCTTC; CDR3 protein: CASSLSEGYPDNEQFF; J gene: TRBJ2-1; V gene: TRBV7-9; D gene: .; clone size: .
CDR3 DNA: TGTGCCAGCAGCCCAAGACAGAATTCTAACTATGGCTACACCTTC; CDR3 protein: CASSPRQNSNYGYTF; J gene: TRBJ1-2; V gene: TRBV11-2; D gene: .; clone size: once
CDR3 DNA: TGCGCCAGCAGCTTGGAACTAGCTCGGAGCTCCTACGAGCAGTACTTC; CDR3 protein: CASSLELARSSYEQYF; J gene: TRBJ2-7; V gene: TRBV5-1; D gene: .; clone size: .
CDR3 DNA: TGCGCCAGCAGCTACCAGGGGAGGGGGCAGCCCCAGCATTTT; CDR3 protein: CASSYQGRGQPQHF; J gene: TRBJ1-5; V gene: TRBV5-1; D gene: .; clone size: .
CDR3 DNA: TGTGCCAGCAGCCCCGGGACTAGCGGGGGAGGAGATACGCAGTATTTT; CDR3 protein: CASSPGTSGGGDTQYF; J gene: TRBJ2-3; V gene: TRBV7-9; D gene: TRBD2; clone size: once
CDR3 DNA: TGTGCCAGCAGTGAGATGTGGGGCGCGTACGAGCAGTACTTC; CDR3 protein: CASSEMWGAYEQYF; J gene: TRBJ2-7; V gene: TRBV2; D gene: .; clone size: .
CDR3 DNA: TGTGCCAGCAGAAAAGGACAGCCGAACACTGAAGCTTTCTTT; CDR3 protein: CASRKGQPNTEAFF; J gene: TRBJ1-1; V gene: TRBV2; D gene: .; clone size: .
CDR3 DNA: TGTGCCAGCCACCATTCGGGGGGCTTTACTGAAAAACTGTTTTTT; CDR3 protein: CASHHSGGFTEKLFF; J gene: TRBJ1-4; V gene: TRBV19; D gene: .; clone size: .
CDR3 DNA: TGTGCCAGCGGCCAGGGACAGGGGGAATCCTACAATGAGCAGTTCTTC; CDR3 protein: CASGQGQGESYNEQFF; J gene: TRBJ2-1; V gene: TRBV11-1; D gene: TRBD1; clone size: .
CDR3 DNA: TGCGCCAGCAGTGTCGGAGGGATGGAGACCCAGTACTTC; CDR3 protein: CASSVGGMETQYF; J gene: TRBJ2-5; V gene: TRBV10-2; D gene: .; clone size: few
CDR3 DNA: TGTGCCAGCTCACCAACGGCAGGGGGAAAAGAGACCCAGTACTTC; CDR3 protein: CASSPTAGGKETQYF; J gene: TRBJ2-5; V gene: TRBV18; D gene: TRBD1; clone size: .
CDR3 DNA: TGTGCCAGCAGCTTGGGCCAGCCCACCGGGGAGCTGTTTTTT; CDR3 protein: CASSLGQPTGELFF; J gene: TRBJ2-2; V gene: TRBV7-3; D gene: .; clone size: .
CDR3 DNA: TGTGCCACAACGGGGGAGGTCATCACAGATACGCAGTATTTT; CDR3 protein: CATTGEVITDTQYF; J gene: TRBJ2-3; V gene: TRBV6-1; D gene: .; clone size: .
CDR3 DNA: TGTGCCAGCAGCTCTTATGGGACAGGTGGGGCCAACGTCCTGACTTTC; CDR3 protein: CASSSYGTGGANVLTF; J gene: TRBJ2-6; V gene: TRBV7-3; D gene: TRBD1; clone size: once
CDR3 DNA: TGTGCCACCAGCCAAGGGCGGGCCAATGAAAAACTGTTTTTT; CDR3 protein: CATSQGRANEKLFF; J gene: TRBJ1-4; V gene: TRBV15; D gene: .; clone size: .
CDR3 DNA: TGTGCCAGCACCGAAACAGGGGTTAACTATGGCTACACCTTC; CDR3 protein: CASTETGVNYGYTF; J gene: TRBJ1-2; V gene: TRBV5-6; D gene: TRBD1; clone size: .
CDR3 DNA: TGTGCCAGCAGTGAAGGTAGCGGGGGGCCGTACACCGGGGAGCTGTTTTTT; CDR3 protein: CASSEGSGGPYTGELFF; J gene: TRBJ2-2; V gene: TRBV2; D gene: TRBD2; clone size: .
CDR3 DNA: TGCGCCAGCAGCGACGGGACTCCTACATCACCCCTCCACTTT; CDR3 protein: CASSDGTPTSPLHF; J gene: TRBJ1-6; V gene: TRBV5-1; D gene: .; clone size: .
CDR3 DNA: TGTGCCAGCTCACTGACTAATAGTATGATCATGAACACTGAAGCTTTCTTT; CDR3 protein: CASSLTNSMIMNTEAFF; J gene: TRBJ1-1; V gene: TRBV18; D gene: .; clone size: .
CDR3 DNA: TGTGCCAGCAGCTTAAACGGACTAGCCAGGGAGACCCAGTACTTC; CDR3 protein: CASSLNGLARETQYF; J gene: TRBJ2-5; V gene: TRBV7-3; D gene: TRBD2; clone size: .
CDR3 DNA: TGTGCCAGCAGCTCAAGAACGACCTTGGGAGTACAAATCACAGATACGCAGTATTTT; CDR3 protein: CASSSRTTLGVQITDTQYF; J gene: TRBJ2-3; V gene: TRBV11-2; D gene: .; clone size: .
CDR3 DNA: TGTGCCAGCAGCTTGGCCTTAGCGGGGAATGAGCAGTTCTTC; CDR3 protein: CASSLALAGNEQFF; J gene: TRBJ2-1; V gene: TRBV5-6; D gene: TRBD2; clone size: few
CDR3 DNA: TGTGCCAGCAGCATTCCTAGGGGGCGCGGGGTCACTGAAGCTTTCTTT; CDR3 protein: CASSIPRGRGVTEAFF; J gene: TRBJ1-1; V gene: TRBV11-2; D gene: TRBD1; clone size: .
CDR3 DNA: TGTGCCAGCAGCCCAAACCCGACAGCAACTAATGAAAAACTGTTTTTT; CDR3 protein: CASSPNPTATNEKLFF; J gene: TRBJ1-4; V gene: TRBV5-6; D gene: .; clone size: .
CDR3 DNA: TGTGCCAGCAGTGACTCGAGCGGGGGAAACACTGAAGCTTTCTTT; CDR3 protein: CASSDSSGGNTEAFF; J gene: TRBJ1-1; V gene: TRBV6-4; D gene: .; clone size: .
CDR3 DNA: TGTGCCAGCAGTTTATACAGGGCCGGCCAAGAGACCCAGTACTTC; CDR3 protein: CASSLYRAGQETQYF; J gene: TRBJ2-5; V gene: TRBV27; D gene: .; clone size: .
CDR3 DNA: TGTGCCAGCGCAGGGTCGTACGAGCAGTACTTC; CDR3 protein: CASAGSYEQYF; J gene: TRBJ2-7; V gene: TRBV6-6; D gene: .; clone size: .
CDR3 DNA: TGTGCCAGCAGCGTAACAGGGAGTGGCGAAAAACTGTTTTTT; CDR3 protein: CASSVTGSGEKLFF; J gene: TRBJ1-4; V gene: TRBV9; D gene: .; clone size: .
CDR3 DNA: TGTGCCAGCTCACTGAGTGTGAACACTGAAGCTTTCTTT; CDR3 protein: CASSLSVNTEAFF; J gene: TRBJ1-1; V gene: TRBV18; D gene: .; clone size: .
CDR3 DNA: TGTGCCAGCAGCTTACGCGGGGGGGCGTCAGATACGCAGTATTTT; CDR3 protein: CASSLRGGASDTQYF; J gene: TRBJ2-3; V gene: TRBV7-9; D gene: TRBD2; clone size: .
CDR3 DNA: TGTGCCAGCAGCATGGGGGGAGCCTATGGCTACACCTTC; CDR3 protein: CASSMGGAYGYTF; J gene: TRBJ1-2; V gene: TRBV11-2; D gene: .; clone size: .
CDR3 DNA: TGCGCCAGCAGCCAAGCCCAGTTTAGCGGCGGGGTCACAGATACGCAGTATTTT; CDR3 protein: CASSQAQFSGGVTDTQYF; J gene: TRBJ2-3; V gene: TRBV4-3; D gene: .; clone size: .
CDR3 DNA: TGTGCCAGCAGGAGGTGGTCTGAAGCTTTCTTT; CDR3 protein: CASRRWSEAFF; J gene: TRBJ1-1; V gene: TRBV2; D gene: .; clone size: .
CDR3 DNA: TGTGCCAGCAGCTACCATGCGGGCGACAATGAGCAGTTCTTC; CDR3 protein: CASSYHAGDNEQFF; J gene: TRBJ2-1; V gene: TRBV6-5; D gene: .; clone size: .
CDR3 DNA: TGTGCCAGTAGTATGAGGGACAGGTTGGTCACTGAAGCTTTCTTT; CDR3 protein: CASSMRDRLVTEAFF; J gene: TRBJ1-1; V gene: TRBV19; D gene: TRBD1; clone size: .
CDR3 DNA: TGCGCCAGCAGCTTTGGTGGAGGGAGCCCAAACTATGGCTACACCTTC; CDR3 protein: CASSFGGGSPNYGYTF; J gene: TRBJ1-2; V gene: TRBV5-1; D gene: .; clone size: .
CDR3 DNA: TGTGCCAGCAGCGCAAACTATGGCTACACCTTC; CDR3 protein: CASSANYGYTF; J gene: TRBJ1-2; V gene: TRBV9; D gene: .; clone size: .
CDR3 DNA: TGTGCCAGCAGCTTAGTAAAAGGGGCCTGGGGCTACACCTTC; CDR3 protein: CASSLVKGAWGYTF; J gene: TRBJ1-2; V gene: TRBV7-2; D gene: .; clone size: .
CDR3 DNA: TGTGCCAGCAGCCGGGGGAGGGACACCGGGGAGCTGTTTTTT; CDR3 protein: CASSRGRDTGELFF; J gene: TRBJ2-2; V gene: TRBV11-2; D gene: TRBD2; clone size: .
CDR3 DNA: TGTGCCAGCAGCCCCCGAACGACAGGGTATGGCTACACCTTC; CDR3 protein: CASSPRTTGYGYTF; J gene: TRBJ1-2; V gene: TRBV7-2; D gene: TRBD1; clone size: .
CDR3 DNA: TGTGCCAGCAGCTTAGCGTACACAGATACGCAGTATTTT; CDR3 protein: CASSLAYTDTQYF; J gene: TRBJ2-3; V gene: TRBV7-3; D gene: .; clone size: .
CDR3 DNA: TGTGCCAGCAGTCCGCTTGACAGATTCTTTGGCTACACCTTC; CDR3 protein: CASSPLDRFFGYTF; J gene: TRBJ1-2; V gene: TRBV6-5; D gene: .; clone size: .
CDR3 DNA: TGTGCCAGCAGCTTAGGGCTAGCGGCTGCCTACGAGCAGTACTTC; CDR3 protein: CASSLGLAAAYEQYF; J gene: TRBJ2-7; V gene: TRBV7-9; D gene: TRBD2; clone size: .
CDR3 DNA: TGTGCCAGCAGTTACCGCAGGGGCGGTGAAAAACTGTTTTTT; CDR3 protein: CASSYRRGGEKLFF; J gene: TRBJ1-4; V gene: TRBV6-5; D gene: .; clone size: .
CDR3 DNA: TGTGCCAGCACCCCGACACTCAACTATGGCTACACCTTC; CDR3 protein: CASTPTLNYGYTF; J gene: TRBJ1-2; V gene: TRBV2; D gene: .; clone size: .